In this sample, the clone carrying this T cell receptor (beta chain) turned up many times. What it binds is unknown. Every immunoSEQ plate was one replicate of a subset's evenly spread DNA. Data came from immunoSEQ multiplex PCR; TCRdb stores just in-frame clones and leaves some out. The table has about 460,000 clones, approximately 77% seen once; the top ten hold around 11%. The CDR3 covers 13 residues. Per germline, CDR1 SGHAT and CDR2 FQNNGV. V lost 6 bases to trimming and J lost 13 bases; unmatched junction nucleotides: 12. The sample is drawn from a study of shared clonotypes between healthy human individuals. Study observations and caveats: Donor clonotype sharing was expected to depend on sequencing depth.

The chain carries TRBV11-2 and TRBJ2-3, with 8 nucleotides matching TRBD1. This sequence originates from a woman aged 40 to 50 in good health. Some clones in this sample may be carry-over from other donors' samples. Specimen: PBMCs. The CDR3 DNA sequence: TGTGCCAGCAGTCCACGGGAACAGGGGGTGGAGTATTTT. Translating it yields CASSPREQGVEYF. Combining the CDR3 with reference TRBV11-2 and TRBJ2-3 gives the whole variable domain EAGVAQSPRYKIIEKRQSVAFWCNPISGHATLYWYQQILGQGPKLLIQFQNNGVVDDSQLPKDRFSAERLKGVDSTLKIQPAKLEDSAVYLCASSPREQGVEYFGPGTRLTVL.